This TCR beta chain was captured by sequencing in a study of blood T cell repertoires in COVID-19. Background on the study: The United States, Italy and Spain supplied acute and convalescent COVID-19 samples. PBMCs, B-cell-depleted T cells, or T cells provided the cDNA or gDNA that made up the material.

Assay: immunoSEQ multiplex PCR; the TCRdb copy retains only in-frame clones and omits some. The table includes about 480,000 clones, around nine tenths detected once. Two negative PCRs, clearance, or symptom resolution were required of recovered Cohort 3 donors. Source material: PBMCs or T cells enriched from blood (not recorded which). The clonotype originates from a middle-aged woman who had recovered from COVID-19.

Here the CDR3 reads CASSPSLTGVNTEAFF. CDR3 in DNA: TGTGCCAGCAGCCCTTCGTTGACAGGGGTTAACACTGAAGCTTTCTTT. The genes are TRBV3-1 (or the pseudogene TRBV3-2) and TRBJ1-1, with TRBD1 matching 8 bases. Germline V CDR1 and CDR2: LGHDT, YNNKEL (reference sequence). J was trimmed by 2 bases and V by 4 bases; bases with no gene match: 9. The CDR3 spans 16 residues.